Below, one T cell receptor beta chain is given with its context. From germline, CDR1 is LNHDA and CDR2 SQIVND (reference sequence). Between the trimmed V and J ends, which lost 0 bases and 6 bases, there was a span of 6 bases. This CDR3 is 12 amino acids long. The data stem from a study of blood T cell repertoires in COVID-19. TCRdb's table, derived via immunoSEQ multiplex PCR, lists solely in-frame clones and lacks some. The sample lists some 220,000 clones; 88% were seen once. Cohort assignment relied on participant-reported clinical history. Either two negative PCRs, clearance, or symptom resolution qualified Cohort 3 donors as recovered.

The sample was PBMCs or T cells enriched from blood (not recorded which). The TCR comes from a woman between 25 and 40 years old who had recovered from COVID-19. The V call is TRBV19, the J call TRBJ2-7, with a tentative D call TRBD2 (5 bases). The CDR3, as DNA: TGTGCCAGTAGTATAGACGGGGTCGAGCAGTACTTC. As protein: CASSIDGVEQYF.